Listed below are T cell receptor beta chains from one sample, sequenced in a study of T cells after yellow fever vaccination. TCRdb re-called the 5' RACE reads with MiXCR, one entry per CDR3 protein. The repertoire holds 300,000 to 450,000 distinct CDR3 sequences, around 8.1% seen once, with approximately 16% in the top ten. The sequencing here drew on PBMCs, taken approximately 47 days after the first yellow fever vaccination. These receptors all stem from a man younger than 30 who received the YFV17D yellow fever vaccine. CDR3s include the opening cysteine and the closing phenylalanine or tryptophan. D genes are given only for firm matches. Size is stated for part of the rows, as once, few or many counts, or as a class when the clone is expanded.

>.|12|TRBV12-3/TRBV12-4|many|TRBJ2-7
TGTGCCAGCACGTCAAGCTCCTACGAGCAGTACTTC
CASTSSSYEQYF
>TRBD2|16|TRBV6-2/TRBV6-3|few|TRBJ2-1
TGTGCCAGCAGTTACTCGAGGACTAGCGGGGGCAATGAGCAGTTCTTC
CASSYSRTSGGNEQFF
>.|11|TRBV29-1|many|TRBJ1-5
TGCAGCGGACTATATTTGGGGCGCCAGCATTTT
CSGLYLGRQHF
>.|14|TRBV4-3|.|TRBJ2-3
TGCGCCAGCAGCCTTCAGGGGATCACAGATACGCAGTATTTT
CASSLQGITDTQYF
>.|14|TRBV30|few|TRBJ2-7
TGTGCCTGGAGCCCGTTCCCTCTAAGCTACGAGCAGTACTTC
CAWSPFPLSYEQYF
>TRBD1|15|TRBV28|.|TRBJ1-3
TGTGCCAGCAGTTTGGGGGGACAGGCTGGAAACACCATATATTTT
CASSLGGQAGNTIYF
>.|16|TRBV7-2|.|TRBJ2-5
TGTGCCAGCAGCCCGTTCGAGGGGGGGCTCCAAGAGACCCAGTACTTC
CASSPFEGGLQETQYF
>.|14|TRBV4-3|many|TRBJ2-4
TGCGCCAGCAGCCAGGGGGTCGGGGGAAACATTCAGTACTTC
CASSQGVGGNIQYF
>.|15|TRBV4-1|few|TRBJ2-5
TGCGCCAGCAGCCAGGCCCCGTATTCGGAAGAGACCCAGTACTTC
CASSQAPYSEETQYF
>TRBD2|15|TRBV5-1|.|TRBJ2-1
TGCGCCAGCAGCGCGAGCGGGGCAATTTACAATGAGCAGTTCTTC
CASSASGAIYNEQFF
>.|13|TRBV20-1|.|TRBJ2-5
TGCAGTGCCGGCCGGGACAACCAAGAGACCCAGTACTTC
CSAGRDNQETQYF
>TRBD1|16|TRBV5-8|few|TRBJ2-1
TGTGCCAGCAGATTCCGGGACAGGGGGCACCTCAATGAGCAGTTCTTC
CASRFRDRGHLNEQFF
>.|13|TRBV5-1|many|TRBJ2-7
TGCGCCAGCAGCTTCGGGGGTCCTTACGAGCAGTACTTC
CASSFGGPYEQYF
>TRBD1|15|TRBV5-1|.|TRBJ2-3
TGCGCCAGCAGCCCGCAGGGGGTAGGAGCAGATACGCAGTATTTT
CASSPQGVGADTQYF
>TRBD1|15|TRBV10-3|few|TRBJ1-2
TGTGCCATCAGCTCTCCGGGACAGAAATTTAATGGCTACACCTTC
CAISSPGQKFNGYTF
>.|12|TRBV20-1|.|TRBJ1-5
TGCAGTGCTAGAGGCAGCGGTCAGCCCCAGCATTTT
CSARGSGQPQHF
>TRBD2|22|TRBV7-2|.|TRBJ2-1
TGTGCCAGCAGCGACACCGGGACTAGCGGGGGGGCCTTTTTATCATCCTACAATGAGCAGTTCTTC
CASSDTGTSGGAFLSSYNEQFF
>.|16|TRBV18|few|TRBJ2-1
TGTGCCAGCTCCCCAAACTGGGAGCTCGCCTACAATGAGCAGTTCTTC
CASSPNWELAYNEQFF
>TRBD1|15|TRBV6-1|few|TRBJ1-5
TGTGCCAGCAGTACAGGGGGCTGGGGCAATCAGCCCCAGCATTTT
CASSTGGWGNQPQHF
>.|16|TRBV20-1|.|TRBJ2-4
TGCAGTGCTAGAGATCAGGGTGGTGTAGGGGGAAACATTCAGTACTTC
CSARDQGGVGGNIQYF
>.|15|TRBV6-1|.|TRBJ1-5
TGTGCCAGCAGTGATCCGGGGGGAAGCAATCAGCCCCAGCATTTT
CASSDPGGSNQPQHF
>.|13|TRBV12-3/TRBV12-4|.|TRBJ2-5
TGTGCCAGCACCCGGACAGATCAAGAGACCCAGTACTTC
CASTRTDQETQYF
>.|14|TRBV6-2/TRBV6-3|few|TRBJ1-2
TGTGCCAGCAGTGGGGCCGGGGCCATCTATGGCTACACCTTC
CASSGAGAIYGYTF
>.|14|TRBV9|many|TRBJ1-3
TGTGCCAGCAGCTCCATGGGGACCGAAAACACCATATATTTT
CASSSMGTENTIYF
>TRBD1|14|TRBV18|few|TRBJ1-1
TGTGCCAGCTCCCTCGGACAGGGGACGGATGAAGCTTTCTTT
CASSLGQGTDEAFF
>.|13|TRBV12-3/TRBV12-4|.|TRBJ2-6
TGTGCCAGCAGTTTACATGGGGCCAACGTCCTGACTTTC
CASSLHGANVLTF
>.|15|TRBV18|.|TRBJ1-1
TGTGCCAGCTCACCATCCCCGGGACCGACTGTTGCAGCTTTCTTT
CASSPSPGPTVAAFF
>.|15|TRBV21-1|.|TRBJ2-7
TGTGCCAGCAGCAAATGGGGTCAAGACTCCTACGAGCAGTACTTC
CASSKWGQDSYEQYF
>TRBD1|16|TRBV5-4|.|TRBJ2-5
TGTGCCAGCAGCCGGACCCTAGGGACAGTGGGGGAGACCCAGTACTTC
CASSRTLGTVGETQYF
>.|17|TRBV3-1|.|TRBJ1-2
TGTGCCAGCAGCCAATTTATAGGGCACCTGGGGGGCTATGGCTACACCTTC
CASSQFIGHLGGYGYTF
>TRBD2|13|TRBV12-3/TRBV12-4|.|TRBJ2-1
TGTGCCAGCAGCCGCGGGGGGGAGGGTGAGCAGTTCTTC
CASSRGGEGEQFF
>TRBD2|18|TRBV5-5|few|TRBJ2-5
TGTGCCAGCAGCTCGACCAATTCGGCGGGGGGACCACAAGAGACCCAGTACTTC
CASSSTNSAGGPQETQYF
>.|13|TRBV20-1|.|TRBJ2-1
TGCAGTGCTCCAAAAGGAGGAGGGGTCGAGCAGTTCTTC
CSAPKGGGVEQFF
>.|16|TRBV12-3/TRBV12-4|.|TRBJ2-5
TGTGCCAGCAGTACAACCCAGGCGAGACATAAGGAGACCCAGTACTTC
CASSTTQARHKETQYF
>TRBD2|15|TRBV28|.|TRBJ2-2
TGTGCCAGCAGACCTAGCGGGGGAGTCACCGGGGAGCTGTTTTTT
CASRPSGGVTGELFF
>TRBD1|15|TRBV29-1|.|TRBJ1-2
TGCAGCGTTGAAGGCAGACAGGGGGCTCCCTATGGCTACACCTTC
CSVEGRQGAPYGYTF
>.|16|TRBV7-3|few|TRBJ2-2
TGTGCCAGCAGCTTTTCGGGGGGCCTCGATACCGGGGAGCTGTTTTTT
CASSFSGGLDTGELFF
>TRBD2|16|TRBV7-9|.|TRBJ2-1
TGTGCCAGCAAACTCAGCGGGACTAGCTGGTACAATGAGCAGTTCTTC
CASKLSGTSWYNEQFF
>.|19|TRBV4-2|.|TRBJ2-6
TGTGCCAGCAGCCAAGTCTCCCGGGTGGGGAGCTCTGGGGCCAACGTCCTGACTTTC
CASSQVSRVGSSGANVLTF
>.|14|TRBV12-3/TRBV12-4|many|TRBJ1-6
TGTGCCAGCAGTCCCCTCGGGGGGAATTCACCCCTCCACTTT
CASSPLGGNSPLHF
>.|13|TRBV7-9|.|TRBJ2-4
TGTGCCAGCAGCCCCGTTTGGCTGGGGGTTTCGTACTTC
CASSPVWLGVSYF
>.|13|TRBV10-3|.|TRBJ2-5
TGTGCCATCAGTGACTACGACAGAGAGACCCAGTACTTC
CAISDYDRETQYF
>.|16|TRBV18|.|TRBJ1-1
TGTGCCAGCTCACCATATCCGGCAGGAGAGAACACTGAAGCTTTCTTT
CASSPYPAGENTEAFF
>.|14|TRBV27|few|TRBJ2-1
TGTGCCAGCAGTCACTACTCCCAACTTAATGAGCAGTTCTTC
CASSHYSQLNEQFF
>.|13|TRBV20-1|.|TRBJ1-3
TGCAGTGCTAGCCTCGGACCTGGAAACACCATATATTTT
CSASLGPGNTIYF
>TRBD1|15|TRBV10-3|.|TRBJ1-5
TGTGCCATCAGCGGGGGACAGGAACTCAATCAGCCCCAGCATTTT
CAISGGQELNQPQHF
>.|15|TRBV6-5|few|TRBJ1-1
TGTGCCAGCAGTTACGTCGGGGGCATTGGAACTGAAGCTTTCTTT
CASSYVGGIGTEAFF
>TRBD2|15|TRBV5-4|few|TRBJ2-3
TGTGCCAGCAGCTTGGAGGGTTTGCGGGGGGATACGCAGTATTTT
CASSLEGLRGDTQYF
>TRBD1|15|TRBV5-1|few|TRBJ2-3
TGCGCCAGCAGCTACGACAGGGAGCGGACAGATACGCAGTATTTT
CASSYDRERTDTQYF
>.|14|TRBV5-1|.|TRBJ2-5
TGCGCCAGCAGCTACACAACAGGGCTAGAGACCCAGTACTTC
CASSYTTGLETQYF
>TRBD2|16|TRBV12-3/TRBV12-4|few|TRBJ2-3
TGTGCCAGCAGTCTCCTACTAGCGGGGGGGCAAGATACGCAGTATTTT
CASSLLLAGGQDTQYF
>TRBD1|18|TRBV20-1|few|TRBJ1-5
TGCAGTGCTAGTGGATTGGGACAGGGAGGGGGGGAAAATCAGCCCCAGCATTTT
CSASGLGQGGGENQPQHF
>.|15|TRBV12-3/TRBV12-4|.|TRBJ1-1
TGTGCCAGCAGTTTTTTCGGGGGCGCGAGCACTGAAGCTTTCTTT
CASSFFGGASTEAFF
>.|17|TRBV20-1|few|TRBJ2-3
TGCAGTGCTCTACAGGGACAACTCTCCTTTTTCACAGATACGCAGTATTTT
CSALQGQLSFFTDTQYF